This TCR beta chain was observed in a study of blood T cells in healthy people across ages. Study summary: Per two T cells, about one barcoded beta molecule was captured through template switching. Overall study findings and caveats: From one million sequenced T cells, diversity estimates were lower bounds.

Trimming removed 6 bases at V and 2 bases at J, with 20 bases between. Per germline, CDR1 DFQATT and CDR2 SNEGSKA (reference sequence). The CDR3 has 16 residues. The authors ran a second PCR of roughly 6 to 12 cycles using a sample-barcoded 5' primer and a J-beta primer mix. TCRdb re-analysed the 5' RACE reads in MiXCR, keeping a single row per CDR3 protein. This sample has about 400,000 distinct CDR3 sequences; roughly half occur once, and the top ten carry roughly 51%. Aged roughly 6 to 95, donors were systemically healthy Caucasians from Russia. Each sample used at least 6 million PBMCs. For this clonotype: Its antigen is as yet unknown.

This clonotype originated in a man between 60 and 75 years old in good health. The specimen sequenced was blood. This sequence joins TRBV20-1 and TRBJ2-1; TRBD2 is a possible D gene (6 bases). Here the CDR3 reads CSASQLAALPYNEQFF. The CDR3 bases are TGCAGTGCCAGTCAACTAGCAGCCCTCCCCTACAATGAGCAGTTCTTC.